This entry lists 21 T cell receptor beta chains sequenced from one sample in a study of cytomegalovirus exposure and HLA in healthy donors. Repertoires were generated with immunoSEQ multiplex PCR, while TCRdb's copy carries only in-frame clones and drops some. The sample holds 230,000 or so clones, about 90% seen once. Source material: PBMCs. The source of these receptors is a woman between 18 and 29 years old in good health and CMV-seronegative.

CDR3 sequence reads: CASSLRGGKAAYGYTF. The CDR3 DNA reads TGTGCCAGCAGTTTACGGGGTGGCAAGGCGGCCTATGGCTACACCTTC. This chain uses TRBV27 with TRBJ1-2, with D uncertain. The V and J ends lost 2 bases and 4 bases respectively, with 17 bases between them. CDR1 is MNHEY, CDR2 SMNVEV, per germline (reference sequence). This CDR3 region has 16 residues.

The chain is built from TRBV11-2 and TRBJ1-2; 7 bases map to TRBD1. V gave up 4 bases and J gave up 8 bases; unmatched junction bases: 16. Germline lookup yields CDR1 SGHAT and CDR2 FQNNGV. The CDR3 loop spans 16 amino acids. CDR3 in DNA: TGTGCCAGCAGCTCCGAGGGGGCAGCAAGGCGTATCGGCTACACCTTC. It yields the protein CASSSEGAARRIGYTF.

The chain employs TRBV7-9 and TRBJ1-3, with D maybe TRBD1 (6 bases). CDR3 length: 14 residues. The V gene's germline CDR1 is SEHNR and CDR2 FQNEAQ (reference sequence). V was pared by 2 bases and J by 2 bases, with 7 bases between. This CDR3 reads CASSLQGTGNTIYF. In DNA form, the CDR3 reads TGTGCCAGCAGCTTACAGGGGACTGGAAACACCATATATTTT.

The chain couples TRBV4-3 to TRBJ1-5; 9 bases are a match to TRBD1. Trimming removed 3 bases from V and 7 bases from J; junction bases left unmatched: 4. CDR3 length equals 14 residues. CDR1 is LGHNA, CDR2 YSLEER, per germline. The CDR3 is CASSQGQGRQPQHF. CDR3 sequence (DNA): TGCGCCAGCAGCCAGGGACAGGGTCGCCAGCCCCAGCATTTT.

The chain combines TRBV4-1 with TRBJ2-1; 9 bases align to TRBD2. V lost 0 bases, J lost 4 bases, and 7 bases stayed unmatched. This CDR3 has 17 amino acids. Germline CDR1 MGHRA, CDR2 YSYEKL. The DNA for the CDR3 is TGCGCCAGCAGCCAAGAAAAGGGACTAGCTTCATACAATGAGCAGTTCTTC. It specifies CASSQEKGLASYNEQFF.

J is TRBJ1-2 and V is TRBV6-6; no clear D gene. Germline V gene lookup returns CDR1 MNHNY and CDR2 SVGAGI (reference sequence). V was pared by 8 bases and J by 4 bases, with 14 bases between. There are 13 residues in the CDR3. The DNA of the CDR3 is TGTGCCAGCGGTAAACAGCTTCGCTATGGCTACACCTTC. Translated, it gives CASGKQLRYGYTF.

The chain is built from TRBV6-1 and TRBJ2-7; 8 positions match TRBD1. In germline, CDR1 is MNHNS, CDR2 SASEGT. V trimming: 5 bases; J trimming: 0 bases; junction bases outside the gene matches: 6. CDR3 length: 15 amino acids. This CDR3 is CASSQTGASSYEQYF. The CDR3, as DNA: TGTGCCAGCAGTCAGACAGGGGCGAGCTCCTACGAGCAGTACTTC.

The chain combines TRBV28 with TRBJ2-7; 7 bases align to TRBD2. Germline V CDR1 and CDR2: MDHEN, SYDVKM. This CDR3 is built from 13 residues. J was trimmed by 2 bases and V by 7 bases; bases with no gene match: 5. The CDR3 DNA sequence: TGTGCCAGCAACCCAGCGGGGCCCTACGAGCAGTACTTC. This translates into CASNPAGPYEQYF.

The chain links TRBV4-1 to TRBJ1-3; TRBD1 is a possible D gene (5 bases). Deletions cut 3 bases from V and 0 bases from J, with 21 bases between. This CDR3 is 19 amino acids long. Germline V CDR1 and CDR2: MGHRA, YSYEKL. The CDR3 is CASSHTTRQHHSSGNTIYF. Here the CDR3 DNA reads TGCGCCAGCAGCCATACAACCAGACAGCACCATAGCTCTGGAAACACCATATATTTT.

The V call is TRBV5-1, the J call TRBJ1-1; no clear D. Trimming shortened V by 2 bases and J by 2 bases, and 19 bases separated the two germline ends. This CDR3 has 17 residues. Germline V lookup: CDR1 SGHRS, CDR2 YFSETQ. The CDR3 loop is CASSLVKHRELNTEAFF. Written as DNA, the CDR3 is TGCGCCAGCAGCTTAGTTAAACATCGGGAGCTTAACACTGAAGCTTTCTTT.

The V call is TRBV4-1, the J call TRBJ2-7; 9 bases align to TRBD1. The germline gives CDR1 MGHRA, CDR2 YSYEKL. V lost 5 bases, J lost 5 bases, and 7 bases stayed unmatched. There are 14 residues in the CDR3. CDR3 sequence (DNA): TGCGCCAGCAGCACCCGGGACAGGGACGACGAGCAGTACTTC. Its translation is CASSTRDRDDEQYF.

The chain couples TRBV29-1 to TRBJ1-3; the D gene is possibly TRBD1 (6 bases). Between the trimmed V and J ends, which lost 1 base and 4 bases, there was a span of 23 bases. Germline V CDR1 and CDR2: SQVTM, ANQGSEA. This CDR3 has 18 amino acids. CDR3 in amino acids: CSVEVPTGSPSLGNTIYF. In nucleotides, the CDR3 is TGCAGCGTTGAAGTCCCGACAGGTTCCCCTTCTCTGGGAAACACCATATATTTT. The full variable domain, rest sourced from reference TRBV29-1 and TRBJ1-3, is SAVISQKPSRDICQRGTSLTIQCQVDSQVTMMFWYRQQPGQSLTLIATANQGSEATYESGFVIDKFPISRPNLTFSTLTVSNMSPEDSSIYLCSVEVPTGSPSLGNTIYFGEGSWLTVV.

This clone was picked up a small number of times. The chain has TRBV6-5 and TRBJ2-7, with D possibly TRBD1 on 6 matching bases. Trimming took 6 bases from V and 1 from J, leaving 13 bases between them. CDR3 length equals 14 residues. CDR1 and CDR2 from the germline V gene are MNHEY and SVGAGI. CDR3 DNA sequence: TGTGCCAGCAGACTTACAGGGCGGTCCTACGAGCAGTACTTC. Translated, it gives CASRLTGRSYEQYF.

This clone was detected only once. The V call is TRBV5-6, the J call TRBJ1-1; 9 bases line up with TRBD1. This CDR3 comprises 13 residues. V shed 2 bases and J 6 bases; nucleotides not matched to a gene: 2. From germline, CDR1 is SGHDT and CDR2 YYEEEE. CDR3 amino acids: CASSLGDRAEAFF. CDR3 bases: TGTGCCAGCAGCTTAGGGGACAGGGCTGAAGCTTTCTTT.

CDR3 amino acids: CASSDSGGSYNEQFF. The DNA for the CDR3 is TGCGCCAGCAGTGACTCGGGGGGGTCCTACAATGAGCAGTTCTTC. The chain combines TRBV10-2 with TRBJ2-1; TRBD2 matches at 8 bases. After removal of 3 bases from V and 1 base from J, the junction contained 2 bases not matched to a gene. Germline V lookup: CDR1 WSHSY, CDR2 SAAADI. The CDR3 has 15 amino acids.

The rearrangement links TRBV6-5 to TRBJ2-7; 8 nucleotides agree with TRBD2. The CDR3 is 15 residues long. With 0 bases clipped from V and 3 bases from J, the junction kept 4 bases outside the gene matches. The germline V gene has CDR1 MNHEY and CDR2 SVGAGI. Here the CDR3 reads CASSYSFSGNYEQYF. The DNA of the CDR3 is TGTGCCAGCAGTTACTCTTTTAGCGGGAACTACGAGCAGTACTTC.

V is TRBV27 and J is TRBJ2-3; 9 nucleotides align to TRBD2. V dropped 3 bases and J dropped 6; count of bases not matched to a gene: 7. This CDR3 has 15 amino acids. Germline CDR1 MNHEY, CDR2 SMNVEV (reference sequence). The CDR3 bases are TGTGCCAGCAGTTTGTTAGCGGGAGCAGGGGATACGCAGTATTTT. Protein sequence: CASSLLAGAGDTQYF.

The V and J genes are TRBV19 and TRBJ1-5, with D possibly being TRBD1 (6 bases). V lost 8 bases and J 0 bases, leaving 14 bases between the germline ends. From germline, CDR1 is LNHDA and CDR2 SQIVND (reference sequence). There are 15 residues in the CDR3. This chain's CDR3 is CASADTGSSNQPQHF. For the CDR3, the DNA is TGTGCCAGTGCTGATACAGGGTCTAGCAATCAGCCCCAGCATTTT. The full variable domain, in which reference TRBV19 and TRBJ1-5 provide the parts outside the CDR3, is DGGITQSPKYLFRKEGQNVTLSCEQNLNHDAMYWYRQDPGQGLRLIYYSQIVNDFQKGDIAEGYSVSREKKESFPLTVTSAQKNPTAFYLCASADTGSSNQPQHFGDGTRLSIL.

The gene calls are TRBV10-3 and TRBJ2-7; D gene uncertain. The CDR3 totals 15 residues. V gave up 3 bases and J gave up 4 bases, with 16 bases separating them. Germline loops: CDR1 ENHRY, CDR2 SYGVKD. This CDR3 is CAISELTPSGYEQYF. The DNA of the CDR3 is TGTGCCATCAGTGAATTGACTCCCTCTGGGTACGAGCAGTACTTC.

The chain employs TRBV25-1 and TRBJ1-4, with no clear D. CDR1 MGHDK and CDR2 SYGVNS come from the germline V gene. The ends were cut back, 2 bases at V and 7 bases at J, with 11 bases in the middle. The CDR3 extends over 14 amino acids. The CDR3 protein is CASSERGFGEKLFF. DNA for the CDR3: TGTGCCAGCAGTGAACGAGGGTTTGGTGAAAAACTGTTTTTT.

This chain joins TRBV13 and TRBJ2-7; possible D gene TRBD2, 6 bases. Germline CDR1 PRHDT, CDR2 FYEKMQ (reference sequence). V gave up 3 bases and J gave up 3 bases, with 12 bases separating them. The length of the CDR3 is 14 residues. The CDR3 DNA follows: TGTGCCAGCAGCTTGGACGGGAGTAACTACGAGCAGTACTTC. Translation gives CASSLDGSNYEQYF. Supplemented by reference TRBV13 and TRBJ2-7, the full variable domain reads AAGVIQSPRHLIKEKRETATLKCYPIPRHDTVYWYQQGPGQDPQFLISFYEKMQSDKGSIPDRFSAQQFSDYHSELNMSSLELGDSALYFCASSLDGSNYEQYFGPGTRLTVT.